This T cell receptor beta chain was sequenced during a study of blood T cell repertoires in COVID-19. The CDR3 totals 14 residues. Trimming took 6 bases from V and 6 from J; bases not matched to a gene: 8. Germline-derived CDR1 and CDR2 are MNHNS and SASEGT. This clone was seen just once. Sequencing was performed with immunoSEQ multiplex PCR; in TCRdb, only in-frame clones are kept and a portion is missing. The repertoire holds some 320,000 clones, with about 91% as singletons. The chain combines TRBV6-1 with TRBJ2-7; 10 nucleotides match TRBD1. The clonotype comes from a young woman who had recovered from COVID-19. The sequencing input was peripheral blood. CDR3 region: CASRDPGQGIEQYF. DNA of the CDR3: TGTGCCAGCAGGGATCCGGGACAGGGGATCGAGCAGTACTTC.